Many counts were recorded for the clone carrying this T cell receptor beta chain. Its antigen is still unknown. The germline gives CDR1 KGHDR, CDR2 SFDVKD. The CDR3 has 13 amino acids. Trimming pared 7 bases from V and 5 bases from J, leaving 13 bases between. This sample stems from a study of T cell repertoires in cytomegalovirus infection. Study details: Public signatures in TCR beta pointed to CMV infection and matching HLA type. Notes on the study in general: There were HLA-C-restricted CMV-specific TCR beta clonotypes dominating the ex vivo response.

TCRdb re-analysed the reads in MiXCR, keeping a single row per CDR3 protein. The sample yields 97,000 or so distinct CDR3 sequences, approximately 17% seen once. The sequence came from a human donor in good health (CMV status not recorded). Some clones in this sample may be carry-over from other donors' samples. The sample comprised PBMCs. This rearrangement joins TRBV24-1 to TRBJ2-5, with D tentatively TRBD2 (5 bases). CDR3 coding DNA: TGTGCCACCAGCGACTATGGCGTCGAGACCCAGTACTTC. Its translation is CATSDYGVETQYF.